Listed here are 15 T cell receptor beta chains from one sample, sequenced in a study of tumor and adjacent non-tumor tissue in lung cancer. The template was RNA from unsorted bulk tissue. The library came from three nested PCR rounds adapted from ARM-PCR protocols. One entry per CDR3 protein results from TCRdb running MiXCR on the multiplex PCR reads. Among about 78,000 distinct CDR3 sequences listed, approximately 79% were seen once. What was sequenced was lung tumor tissue. The origin of the receptors is a woman aged 45-60 years with non-small cell lung cancer.

The chain couples TRBV24-1 to TRBJ2-7, with D perhaps matching TRBD1 (6 bases). The CDR3 has 14 residues. Germline-derived CDR1 and CDR2 are KGHDR and SFDVKD. The CDR3 sequence is CTTSEVQGRNEQYF. DNA for the CDR3: TGTACTACCAGTGAGGTACAGGGTCGCAACGAGCAGTACTTC.

To note about this clonotype: A much larger clone lies a single base off, so this may be a read error. The V gene is TRBV4-1, the J gene TRBJ2-5, with TRBD2 as a possible D gene (5 bases). V lost 3 bases and J 5 bases, leaving 16 bases between the germline ends. Per the germline V gene, CDR1 is MGHRA and CDR2 is YSYEKL. This CDR3 is 15 amino acids long. Here the CDR3 reads CASSHAGYRYETQYF. CDR3 nucleotides: TGCGCCAGCAGCCATGCGGGCTATCGGTATGAGACCCAGTACTTC.

This rearrangement joins TRBV20-1 to TRBJ2-3; tentative D call: TRBD1 (6 bases). The J call could be wrong; TRBJ1-5 is a better fit for the DNA end. This CDR3 is built from 13 residues. The germline V gene has CDR1 DFQATT and CDR2 SNEGSKA (reference sequence). CDR3 DNA sequence: TGCAATGGGGTCCGGGGGGCCTTAGATACGCAGCATTTT. This translates into CNGVRGALDTQHF.

Comments on this clonotype: The conserved final phenylalanine or tryptophan is absent from the CDR3, which likely points to a read error. The J gene is TRBJ2-7, the V gene TRBV29-1, with D maybe TRBD1 (7 bases). Germline assignment: CDR1 SQVTM and CDR2 ANQGSEA. The CDR3 covers 15 residues. Trimming shortened V by 4 bases and J by 3 bases, and 19 bases separated the two germline ends. The CDR3 bases are TGCAGCGTTGCTTTAGATTGGGGGGACAGCTACGAGCAGTACTTA. Translation: CSVALDWGDSYEQYL.

The table lists this clonotype with a few counts. CDR3 sequence: CATSRTALLDNEQFF. The CDR3 DNA is TGTGCCACCAGTCGTACAGCTTTACTCGACAATGAGCAGTTCTTC. This chain connects TRBV24-1 to TRBJ2-1; D gene uncertain. This CDR3 has 15 residues. CDR1 and CDR2 from the germline V gene are KGHDR and SFDVKD. The V end lost 6 bases, the J end lost 5 bases, and 16 bases lay between the germline ends.

With respect to this clonotype: One end of the junction does not line up with germline, which may come from a read error. The CDR3 region has the DNA TGTGCTAGCAGCTTAGGAAGTAGCGGGAGTAGTTTCGAGCAGTACTTC. Amino acids: CASSLGSSGSSFEQYF. The chain links TRBV7-8 to TRBJ2-7; 9 positions match TRBD2. Germline assignment: CDR1 SGHVS and CDR2 FQNEAQ. CDR3 length: 16 amino acids.

For this clonotype: Without the conserved terminal phenylalanine or tryptophan, this CDR3 likely stems from a read error. The genes are TRBV5-6 and TRBJ2-7; TRBD1 agrees at 9 bases. V was pared by 4 bases and J by 4 bases, with 9 bases of the junction left unmatched. Germline V lookup: CDR1 SGHDT, CDR2 YYEEEE. The CDR3 is 15 amino acids. In nucleotides, the CDR3 is TGTGCCAGCAGCCACCGACAGGGGGTGCGGTACGAGCAGTACATC. This translates into CASSHRQGVRYEQYI.

Notes on this clonotype: Sequence at one end of the junction differs from germline and may be a read error. The chain is built from TRBV20-1 and TRBJ2-7, with no clear D. The CDR3 is 14 residues long. Germline V gives CDR1 DFQATT, CDR2 SNEGSKA (reference sequence). CDR3 in amino acids: CTARDVGSSYEQYF. The CDR3 bases are TGCACTGCTAGAGATGTCGGCAGCTCCTACGAGCAGTACTTC.

For the CDR3, the DNA is TGCAGTGTGAAGCGGGAGTCGTCAGATACGCAGTATTTT. It is translated as CSVKRESSDTQYF. The rearrangement uses TRBV20-1 and TRBJ2-3; 8 positions match TRBD2. Looked up from germline, CDR1 is DFQATT and CDR2 is SNEGSKA (reference sequence). CDR3 length equals 13 residues. Trimming removed 7 bases from V and 4 bases from J; junction bases left unmatched: 7.

In regard to this clonotype: Relative to the germline gene, one junction end is altered; a read error may explain this. The V and J genes are TRBV4-2 and TRBJ1-4, with D possibly being TRBD1 (5 bases). The germline gives CDR1 LGHNA, CDR2 YNFKEQ. This CDR3 comprises 15 residues. The CDR3 nucleotides are TGTGTCAGCAGCGAAGTCCATGGGGCCGGGGAAAAACTGTTTTTT. Amino acid sequence: CVSSEVHGAGEKLFF.

As regards this clonotype: Germline is not matched at one junction end, which may reflect a read error. CDR3 sequence: CVTSDSRGPYERNEQFF. For the CDR3, the DNA is TGTGTCACCAGTGACTCCCGGGGGCCATACGAAAGAAATGAGCAGTTCTTC. This rearrangement joins TRBV24-1 to TRBJ2-1; D is perhaps TRBD1 or TRBD2 (6 bases each). There are 17 residues in the CDR3. Germline CDR1 reads KGHDR; CDR2 reads SFDVKD.

Comment on this clonotype: The CDR3 does not close with the conserved phenylalanine or tryptophan, likely indicating a read error. The chain carries TRBV12-3 or TRBV12-4 and TRBJ2-7, with D uncertain. The CDR3 consists of 11 residues. CDR3 sequence reads: CTSSPQYEQYL. The CDR3 DNA is TGTACCAGCAGTCCGCAGTACGAGCAGTACCTC.

Of note for this clonotype: One end of the junction varies from germline; a read error may be responsible. The chain employs TRBV13 and TRBJ1-3; D unclear. This CDR3 spans 12 amino acids. Germline V CDR1 and CDR2: PRHDT, FYEKMQ (reference sequence). The CDR3 reads CTSSLIGNTIYF. CDR3 sequence (DNA): TGTACCAGCAGCTTAATTGGAAACACCATATATTTT.

The J gene is TRBJ2-3, the V gene TRBV29-1; D gene uncertain. Between the trimmed V and J ends, which lost 6 bases and 4 bases, there was a span of 17 bases. CDR1 and CDR2 from the germline V gene are SQVTM and ANQGSEA. The CDR3 contains 14 residues. This chain's CDR3 is CSVWQESTADTQYF. Here the CDR3 DNA reads TGCAGCGTCTGGCAAGAGAGTACTGCAGATACGCAGTATTTT.

Note on this clonotype: This CDR3 fails to terminate in the conserved phenylalanine or tryptophan, so it likely reflects a read error. This chain links TRBV11-2 with TRBJ2-7; D call uncertain. V lost 2 bases to trimming and J lost 5 bases, with 13 bases between them. CDR3 size: 14 residues. Looked up from germline, CDR1 is SGHAT and CDR2 is FQNNGV. The CDR3 spells CASSLTFWNDEQYH. The CDR3 nucleotides are TGTGCCAGCAGCTTAACCTTTTGGAACGACGAGCAGTACCAC.